Listed below are T cell receptor beta chains from one sample, sequenced in a study of blood T cell repertoires in COVID-19. Clones were read by immunoSEQ multiplex PCR, and TCRdb kept only the in-frame ones, dropping some. The sample lists around 240,000 clones; around 84% were seen once. Source material: peripheral blood. The source is a man in his forties or fifties with acute or convalescent COVID-19. Both conserved end residues are part of each CDR3. D genes are given only for firm matches.

j_call	v_call	d_call	cdr3_aa	cdr3_nt
TRBJ1-4	TRBV30	.	CAWTRQDQGEKLFF	TGTGCCTGGACCCGACAGGACCAGGGGGAAAAACTGTTTTTT
TRBJ1-1	TRBV7-3	.	CASSLSGGTEAFF	TGTGCCAGCAGCTTATCGGGGGGAACTGAAGCTTTCTTT
TRBJ2-1	TRBV7-2	TRBD2	CASSLVAAGGFNEQFF	TGTGCCAGCAGCTTAGTCGCCGCGGGGGGGTTCAATGAGCAGTTCTTC
TRBJ2-3	TRBV30	TRBD2	CACRRWRGATDTQYF	TGTGCCTGTCGGAGGTGGCGGGGGGCTACAGATACGCAGTATTTT
TRBJ1-1	TRBV2	.	CASSEAGTEAFF	TGTGCCAGCAGTGAGGCAGGAACTGAAGCTTTCTTT
TRBJ2-5	TRBV5-1	.	CASSFIGTSETQYF	TGCGCCAGCAGCTTTATAGGGACTTCAGAGACCCAGTACTTC
TRBJ2-3	TRBV20-1	TRBD2	CSASNPSGGTDTQYF	TGCAGTGCTAGTAATCCTAGCGGGGGGACAGATACGCAGTATTTT
TRBJ1-1	TRBV6-5	TRBD1	CASNQLGQGPVEAFF	TGTGCCAGCAATCAACTGGGACAGGGGCCTGTAGAAGCTTTCTTT
TRBJ2-3	TRBV4-2	TRBD2	CASSQGGLAGGGDTQYF	TGTGCCAGCAGCCAAGGGGGACTAGCGGGGGGCGGCGATACGCAGTATTTT
TRBJ1-2	TRBV7-8	TRBD1	CASSPRQGGNYGYTF	TGTGCCAGCAGCCCCCGACAGGGAGGTAACTATGGCTACACCTTC
TRBJ1-4	TRBV4-3	.	CASSQGPGTPRTNEKLFF	TGCGCCAGCAGCCAGGGACCCGGGACACCGAGAACTAATGAAAAACTGTTTTTT
TRBJ1-6	TRBV3-1/TRBV3-2	.	CASSQLTENSPLHF	TGTGCCAGCAGCCAACTGACAGAAAATTCACCCCTCCACTTT
TRBJ1-4	TRBV5-5	.	CASSLAQMGEKLFF	TGTGCCAGCAGCTTGGCACAGATGGGTGAAAAACTGTTTTTT